A selection of T cell receptor beta chains follows, all from one sample in a study of cytomegalovirus exposure and HLA in healthy donors. Libraries were prepared by immunoSEQ multiplex PCR; TCRdb keeps only in-frame clonotypes and omits some of them. The table records fewer than 140,000 clones, around 80% of them present only once. Sequencing input: PBMCs. These receptors originate from a woman in her forties or fifties in good health and CMV-seropositive. Each CDR3 is given with its conserved first and last residue. Fields, in order: J gene, V gene, D gene, clone size, CDR3 protein, CDR3 DNA. D genes are given only for firm matches. Clone size is given for some rows only: seen once, a few or many times, or a class if the clone is expanded.

j_gene: TRBJ1-2
v_gene: TRBV4-3
d_gene: -
abundance: -
CDR3aa: CASTPRAGLNYGYTF
CDR3nt: TGCGCCAGCACCCCCCGGGCAGGGCTAAACTATGGCTACACCTTC

j_gene: TRBJ1-1
v_gene: TRBV2
d_gene: TRBD1
abundance: once
CDR3aa: CASSHRGMNTEAFF
CDR3nt: TGTGCCAGCAGCCACAGGGGTATGAACACTGAAGCTTTCTTT

j_gene: TRBJ1-4
v_gene: TRBV2
d_gene: TRBD1
abundance: -
CDR3aa: CASTSQGATNEKLFF
CDR3nt: TGTGCCAGCACTTCCCAGGGGGCAACTAATGAAAAACTGTTTTTT

j_gene: TRBJ2-5
v_gene: TRBV9
d_gene: -
abundance: few
CDR3aa: CASSAGGTQETQYF
CDR3nt: TGTGCCAGCAGCGCCGGCGGGACTCAAGAGACCCAGTACTTC

j_gene: TRBJ2-1
v_gene: TRBV5-1
d_gene: TRBD2
abundance: -
CDR3aa: CASSPGLAGRGHNEQFF
CDR3nt: TGCGCCAGCAGCCCGGGACTAGCGGGGAGAGGCCACAATGAGCAGTTCTTC

j_gene: TRBJ2-7
v_gene: TRBV18
d_gene: TRBD2
abundance: -
CDR3aa: CASSLKELAGGPREQYF
CDR3nt: TGTGCCAGCTCACTTAAGGAACTAGCGGGGGGGCCGAGGGAGCAGTACTTC

j_gene: TRBJ1-6
v_gene: TRBV7-2
d_gene: -
abundance: -
CDR3aa: CASSPRAAYNSPLHF
CDR3nt: TGTGCCAGCAGCCCTCGCGCGGCCTATAATTCACCCCTCCACTTT

j_gene: TRBJ2-7
v_gene: TRBV11-2
d_gene: TRBD1
abundance: -
CDR3aa: CASSVGRQGIVYEQYF
CDR3nt: TGTGCCAGCAGCGTAGGCCGACAGGGAATAGTCTACGAGCAGTACTTC

j_gene: TRBJ2-2
v_gene: TRBV4-3
d_gene: TRBD1
abundance: -
CDR3aa: CASSQETLIGTGNTGELFF
CDR3nt: TGCGCCAGCAGCCAAGAGACACTGATAGGGACAGGGAACACCGGGGAGCTGTTTTTT

j_gene: TRBJ1-3
v_gene: TRBV30
d_gene: -
abundance: -
CDR3aa: CAWSVGGSTIYF
CDR3nt: TGTGCCTGGAGTGTAGGGGGTTCCACCATATATTTT

j_gene: TRBJ1-5
v_gene: TRBV2
d_gene: -
abundance: -
CDR3aa: CASSENRNQPQHF
CDR3nt: TGTGCCAGCAGTGAAAACAGGAATCAGCCCCAGCATTTT

j_gene: TRBJ2-4
v_gene: TRBV6-1
d_gene: -
abundance: -
CDR3aa: CASSEAPRGHQYF
CDR3nt: TGTGCCAGCAGTGAAGCCCCCCGAGGGCACCAGTACTTC

j_gene: TRBJ2-1
v_gene: TRBV6-5
d_gene: TRBD2
abundance: once
CDR3aa: CASSYRASGGNEQFF
CDR3nt: TGTGCCAGCAGTTACCGGGCTAGCGGGGGTAATGAGCAGTTCTTC

j_gene: TRBJ1-1
v_gene: TRBV2
d_gene: TRBD1
abundance: -
CDR3aa: CASKLTGVPEAFF
CDR3nt: TGTGCCAGCAAACTCACAGGGGTCCCTGAAGCTTTCTTT

j_gene: TRBJ2-1
v_gene: TRBV19
d_gene: TRBD2
abundance: -
CDR3aa: CARPLAGVNNEQFF
CDR3nt: TGTGCCAGGCCCCTAGCGGGGGTTAACAATGAGCAGTTCTTC

j_gene: TRBJ1-2
v_gene: TRBV7-2
d_gene: -
abundance: -
CDR3aa: CASSLALFGGIYGYTF
CDR3nt: TGTGCCAGCAGCTTAGCGCTTTTCGGGGGAATCTATGGCTACACCTTC

j_gene: TRBJ2-5
v_gene: TRBV10-3
d_gene: -
abundance: few
CDR3aa: CAISESIMLLETQYF
CDR3nt: TGTGCCATCAGTGAGTCGATAATGTTACTGGAGACCCAGTACTTC

j_gene: TRBJ1-2
v_gene: TRBV7-2
d_gene: TRBD1
abundance: -
CDR3aa: CASSLGQGRDYGYTF
CDR3nt: TGTGCCAGCAGCTTAGGACAGGGGAGGGACTATGGCTACACCTTC

j_gene: TRBJ2-3
v_gene: TRBV5-1
d_gene: TRBD2
abundance: -
CDR3aa: CASSIGLASDTQYF
CDR3nt: TGCGCCAGCAGCATCGGACTAGCTTCAGATACGCAGTATTTT

j_gene: TRBJ1-2
v_gene: TRBV5-1
d_gene: TRBD1
abundance: -
CDR3aa: CASSRDRVYYGYTF
CDR3nt: TGCGCCAGCAGTAGGGACAGGGTTTATTATGGCTACACCTTC

j_gene: TRBJ1-4
v_gene: TRBV18
d_gene: -
abundance: -
CDR3aa: CASSRSDSEKLFF
CDR3nt: TGTGCCAGCTCACGCAGCGACAGTGAAAAACTGTTTTTT

j_gene: TRBJ2-3
v_gene: TRBV11-2
d_gene: -
abundance: -
CDR3aa: CASSLGGATQQYF
CDR3nt: TGTGCCAGCAGTCTGGGGGGGGCAACGCAGCAGTATTTT